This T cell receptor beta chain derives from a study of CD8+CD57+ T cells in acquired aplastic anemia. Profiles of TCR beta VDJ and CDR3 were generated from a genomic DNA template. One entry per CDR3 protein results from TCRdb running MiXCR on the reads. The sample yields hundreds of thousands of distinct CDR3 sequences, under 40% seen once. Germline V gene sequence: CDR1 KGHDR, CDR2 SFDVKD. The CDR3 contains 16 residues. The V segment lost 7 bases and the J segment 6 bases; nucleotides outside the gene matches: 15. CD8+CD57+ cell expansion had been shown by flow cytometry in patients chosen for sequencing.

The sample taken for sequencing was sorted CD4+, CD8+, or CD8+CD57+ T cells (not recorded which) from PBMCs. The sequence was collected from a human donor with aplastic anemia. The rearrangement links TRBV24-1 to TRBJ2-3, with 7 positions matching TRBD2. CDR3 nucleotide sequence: TGTGCCACCAGCGGTAGCCGGGAGGTCCCCCGGGATACGCAGTATTTT. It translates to CATSGSREVPRDTQYF.